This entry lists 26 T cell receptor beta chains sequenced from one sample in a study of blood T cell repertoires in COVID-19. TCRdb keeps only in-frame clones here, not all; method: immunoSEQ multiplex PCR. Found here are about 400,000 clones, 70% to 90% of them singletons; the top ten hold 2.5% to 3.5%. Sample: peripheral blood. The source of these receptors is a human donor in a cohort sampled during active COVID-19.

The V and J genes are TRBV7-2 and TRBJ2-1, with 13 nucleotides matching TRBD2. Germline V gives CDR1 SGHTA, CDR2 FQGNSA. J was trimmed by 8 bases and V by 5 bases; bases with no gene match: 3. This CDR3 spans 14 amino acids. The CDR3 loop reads CASSPTSGRDEQFF. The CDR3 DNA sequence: TGTGCCAGCAGCCCTACTAGCGGGAGGGATGAGCAGTTCTTC.

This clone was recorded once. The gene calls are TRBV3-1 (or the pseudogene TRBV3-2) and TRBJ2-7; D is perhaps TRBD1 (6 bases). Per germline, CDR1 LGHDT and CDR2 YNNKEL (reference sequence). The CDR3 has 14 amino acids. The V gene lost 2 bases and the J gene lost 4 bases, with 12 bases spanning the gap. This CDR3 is CASSQLQDSYEQYF. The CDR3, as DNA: TGTGCCAGCAGCCAACTGCAGGACAGTTACGAGCAGTACTTC.

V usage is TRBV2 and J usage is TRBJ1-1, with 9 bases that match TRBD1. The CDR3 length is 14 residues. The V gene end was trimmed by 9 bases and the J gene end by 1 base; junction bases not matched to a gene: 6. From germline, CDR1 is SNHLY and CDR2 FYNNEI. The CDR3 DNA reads TGTGCCAGAACAGGGGGCAGGGAGAACACTGAAGCTTTCTTT. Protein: CARTGGRENTEAFF.

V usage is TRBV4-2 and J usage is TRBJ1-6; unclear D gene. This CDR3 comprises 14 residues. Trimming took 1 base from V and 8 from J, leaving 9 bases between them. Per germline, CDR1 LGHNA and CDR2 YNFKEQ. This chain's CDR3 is CASSQGEGDSPLHF. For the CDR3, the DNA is TGTGCCAGCAGCCAAGGAGAGGGAGATTCACCCCTCCACTTT.

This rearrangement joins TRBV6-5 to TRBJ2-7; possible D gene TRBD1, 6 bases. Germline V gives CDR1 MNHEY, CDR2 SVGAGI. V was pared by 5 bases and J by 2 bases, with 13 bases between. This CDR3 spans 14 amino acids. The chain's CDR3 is CASSSMGATYEQYF. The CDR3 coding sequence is TGTGCCAGCAGTAGTATGGGGGCCACCTACGAGCAGTACTTC.

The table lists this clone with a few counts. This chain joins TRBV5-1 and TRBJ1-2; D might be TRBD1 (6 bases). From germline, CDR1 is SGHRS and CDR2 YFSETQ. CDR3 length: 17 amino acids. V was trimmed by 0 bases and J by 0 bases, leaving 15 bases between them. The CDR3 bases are TGCGCCAGCAGCTTGGAGGCAGGGGCGCGTTCTAACTATGGCTACACCTTC. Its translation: CASSLEAGARSNYGYTF.

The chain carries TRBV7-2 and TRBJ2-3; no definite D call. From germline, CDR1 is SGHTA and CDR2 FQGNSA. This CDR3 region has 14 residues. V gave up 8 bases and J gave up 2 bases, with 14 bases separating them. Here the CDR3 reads CASLTTPITDTQYF. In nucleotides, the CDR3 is TGTGCCAGCTTAACTACCCCTATCACAGATACGCAGTATTTT. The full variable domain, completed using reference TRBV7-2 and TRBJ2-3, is GAGVSQSPSNKVTEKGKDVELRCDPISGHTALYWYRQSLGQGLEFLIYFQGNSAPDKSGLPSDRFSAERTGGSVSTLTIQRTQQEDSAVYLCASLTTPITDTQYFGPGTRLTVL.

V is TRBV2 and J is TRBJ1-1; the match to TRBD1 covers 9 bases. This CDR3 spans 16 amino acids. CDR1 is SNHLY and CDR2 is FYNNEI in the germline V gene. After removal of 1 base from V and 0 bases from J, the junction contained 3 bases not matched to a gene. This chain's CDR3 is CASSEGGQGLNTEAFF. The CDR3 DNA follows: TGTGCCAGCAGTGAAGGGGGACAGGGTCTGAACACTGAAGCTTTCTTT.

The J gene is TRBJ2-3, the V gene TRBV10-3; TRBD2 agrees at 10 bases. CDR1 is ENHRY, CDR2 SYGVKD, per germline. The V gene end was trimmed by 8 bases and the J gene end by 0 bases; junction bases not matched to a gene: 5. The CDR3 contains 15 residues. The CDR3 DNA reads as TGTGCCATCGGCCTAGCGGGAGAAAGCACAGATACGCAGTATTTT. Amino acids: CAIGLAGESTDTQYF.

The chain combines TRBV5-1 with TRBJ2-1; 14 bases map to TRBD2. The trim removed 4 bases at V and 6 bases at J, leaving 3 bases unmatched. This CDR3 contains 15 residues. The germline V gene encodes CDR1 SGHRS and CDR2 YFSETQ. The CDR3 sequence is CASSKGLAGVNEQFF. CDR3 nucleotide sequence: TGCGCCAGCAGCAAGGGACTAGCGGGGGTCAATGAGCAGTTCTTC.

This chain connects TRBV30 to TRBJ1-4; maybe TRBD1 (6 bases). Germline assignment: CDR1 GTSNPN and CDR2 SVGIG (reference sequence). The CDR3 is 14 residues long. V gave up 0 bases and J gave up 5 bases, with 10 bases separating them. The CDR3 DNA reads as TGTGCCTGGAGTGTACCTGGGGGCAATGAAAAACTGTTTTTT. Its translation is CAWSVPGGNEKLFF.

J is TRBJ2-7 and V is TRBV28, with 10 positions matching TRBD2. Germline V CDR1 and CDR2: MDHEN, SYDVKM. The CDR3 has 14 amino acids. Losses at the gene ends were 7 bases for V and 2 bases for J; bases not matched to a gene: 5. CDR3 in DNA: TGTGCCAGCATATCCGGGACTAGCGCCTACGAGCAGTACTTC. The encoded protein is CASISGTSAYEQYF.

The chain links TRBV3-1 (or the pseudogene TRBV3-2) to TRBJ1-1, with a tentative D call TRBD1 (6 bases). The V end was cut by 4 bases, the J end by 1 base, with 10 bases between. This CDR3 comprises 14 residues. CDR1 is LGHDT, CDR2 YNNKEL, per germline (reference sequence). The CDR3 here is CASSPDRSNTEAFF. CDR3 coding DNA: TGTGCCAGCAGCCCCGACAGGTCGAACACTGAAGCTTTCTTT.

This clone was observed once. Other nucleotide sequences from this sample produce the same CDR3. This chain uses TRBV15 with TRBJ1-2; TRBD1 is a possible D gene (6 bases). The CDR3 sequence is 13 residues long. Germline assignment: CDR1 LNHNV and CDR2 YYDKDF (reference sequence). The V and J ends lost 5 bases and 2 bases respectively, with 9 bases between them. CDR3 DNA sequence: TGTGCCACCAGCCCGGACAGAAACTATGGCTACACCTTC. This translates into CATSPDRNYGYTF.

The DNA of the CDR3 is TGTGCCACCAGATCAGGGCCGGGACAGGGAGGGAGGTACAATGAGCAGTTCTTC. Its translation: CATRSGPGQGGRYNEQFF. The genes are TRBV24-1 and TRBJ2-1; 9 positions match TRBD1. V was pared by 7 bases and J by 4 bases, with 16 bases of the junction left unmatched. Germline CDR1 and CDR2: KGHDR and SFDVKD. The CDR3 consists of 18 residues.

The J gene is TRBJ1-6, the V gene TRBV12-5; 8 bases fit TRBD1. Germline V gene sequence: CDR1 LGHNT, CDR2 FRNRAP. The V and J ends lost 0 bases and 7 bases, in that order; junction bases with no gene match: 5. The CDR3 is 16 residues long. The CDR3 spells CASGLVQGQANSPLHF. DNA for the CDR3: TGTGCTAGTGGTTTGGTACAGGGACAGGCGAATTCACCCCTCCACTTT.

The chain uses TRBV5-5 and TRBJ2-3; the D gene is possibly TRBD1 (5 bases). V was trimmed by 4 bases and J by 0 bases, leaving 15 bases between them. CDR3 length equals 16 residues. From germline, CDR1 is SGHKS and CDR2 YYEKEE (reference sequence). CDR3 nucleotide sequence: TGTGCCAGCAGCCGGGCAGGGCAGGGAAGCACAGATACGCAGTATTTT. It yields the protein CASSRAGQGSTDTQYF.

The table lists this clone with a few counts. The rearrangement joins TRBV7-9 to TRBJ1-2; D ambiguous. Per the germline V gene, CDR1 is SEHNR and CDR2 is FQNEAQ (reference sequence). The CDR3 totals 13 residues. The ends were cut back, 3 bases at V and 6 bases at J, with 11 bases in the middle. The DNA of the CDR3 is TGTGCCAGCAGCTTGAGGGATCGGAATGGCTACACCTTC. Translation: CASSLRDRNGYTF.

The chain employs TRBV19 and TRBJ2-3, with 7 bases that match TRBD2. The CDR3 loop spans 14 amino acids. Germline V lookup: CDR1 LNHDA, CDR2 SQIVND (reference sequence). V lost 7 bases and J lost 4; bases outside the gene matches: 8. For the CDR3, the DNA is TGTGCCAGTAACCGTGGGAGGGCACCAGATACGCAGTATTTT. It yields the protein CASNRGRAPDTQYF. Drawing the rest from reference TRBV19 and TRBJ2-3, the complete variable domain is DGGITQSPKYLFRKEGQNVTLSCEQNLNHDAMYWYRQDPGQGLRLIYYSQIVNDFQKGDIAEGYSVSREKKESFPLTVTSAQKNPTAFYLCASNRGRAPDTQYFGPGTRLTVL.

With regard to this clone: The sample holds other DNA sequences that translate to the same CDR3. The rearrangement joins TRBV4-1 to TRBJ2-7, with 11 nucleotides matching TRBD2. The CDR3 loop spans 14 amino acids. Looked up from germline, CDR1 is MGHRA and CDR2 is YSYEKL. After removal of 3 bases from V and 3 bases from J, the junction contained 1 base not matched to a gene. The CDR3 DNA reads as TGCGCCAGCAGCCAGACTAGCGGGAACTACGAGCAGTACTTC. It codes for CASSQTSGNYEQYF.

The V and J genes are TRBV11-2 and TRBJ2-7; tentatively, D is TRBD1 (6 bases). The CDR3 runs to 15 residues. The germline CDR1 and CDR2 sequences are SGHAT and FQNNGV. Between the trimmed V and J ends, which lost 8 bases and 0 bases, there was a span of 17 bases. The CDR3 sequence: CASEGRDTGSYEQYF. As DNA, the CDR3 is TGTGCCAGCGAGGGTCGGGACACGGGCTCCTACGAGCAGTACTTC.

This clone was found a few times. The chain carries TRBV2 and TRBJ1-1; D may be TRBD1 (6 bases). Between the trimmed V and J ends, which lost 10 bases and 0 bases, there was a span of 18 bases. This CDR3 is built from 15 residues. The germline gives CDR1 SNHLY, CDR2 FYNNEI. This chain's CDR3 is CANSMDSSMNTEAFF. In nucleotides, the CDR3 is TGTGCCAACTCAATGGACAGTTCCATGAACACTGAAGCTTTCTTT.

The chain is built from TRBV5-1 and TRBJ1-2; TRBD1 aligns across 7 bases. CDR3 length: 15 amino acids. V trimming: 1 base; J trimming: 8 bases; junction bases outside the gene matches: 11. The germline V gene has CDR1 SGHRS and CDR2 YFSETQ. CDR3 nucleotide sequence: TGCGCCAGCAGCTTGCGAGGGGGCCCGGCGTGGGGCTACACCTTC. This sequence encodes CASSLRGGPAWGYTF.

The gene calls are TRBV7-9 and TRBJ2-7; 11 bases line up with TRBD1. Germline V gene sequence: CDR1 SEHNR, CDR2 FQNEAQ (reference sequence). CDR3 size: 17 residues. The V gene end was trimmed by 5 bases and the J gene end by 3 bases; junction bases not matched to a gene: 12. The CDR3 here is CASSTLPGTGGRYEQYF. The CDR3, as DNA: TGTGCCAGCAGCACCCTCCCTGGGACAGGGGGACGCTACGAGCAGTACTTC.

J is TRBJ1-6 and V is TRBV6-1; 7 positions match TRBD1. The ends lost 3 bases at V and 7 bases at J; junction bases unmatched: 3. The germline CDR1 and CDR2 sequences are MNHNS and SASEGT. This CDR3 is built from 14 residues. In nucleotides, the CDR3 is TGTGCCAGCAGTGAGGGACAGATAAATTCACCCCTCCACTTT. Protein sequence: CASSEGQINSPLHF.

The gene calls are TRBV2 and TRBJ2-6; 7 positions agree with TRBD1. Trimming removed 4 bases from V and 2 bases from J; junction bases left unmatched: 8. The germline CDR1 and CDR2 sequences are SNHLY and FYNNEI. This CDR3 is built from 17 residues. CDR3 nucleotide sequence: TGTGCCAGCAGTGCACAGGGGTCTTTAGCTGGGGCCAACGTCCTGACTTTC. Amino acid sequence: CASSAQGSLAGANVLTF.